This T cell receptor (beta chain) was recovered during a study of glioma-infiltrating T cells. Amplification of TCR alpha and beta CDR3 regions from RNA used iRepertoire nested multiplex PCR. Using its own MiXCR run on the multiplex PCR reads, TCRdb lists one record per CDR3 protein. This table has more than 350,000 distinct CDR3 sequences, roughly two fifths appearing once. Trimming stripped 5 bases from V and 6 bases from J, with 13 bases between. From germline, CDR1 is DFQATT and CDR2 SNEGSKA (reference sequence). The CDR3 runs to 12 residues. The sample comprised glioma tissue, nonneoplastic brain tissue, or PBMCs (not recorded which). The chain links TRBV20-1 to TRBJ1-1; D is uncertain. This receptor was identified in a human donor with low-grade glioma or glioblastoma, undergoing nonglioma brain surgery, or in good health (not recorded which). CDR3 residues: CSAWSNKAEAFF. The CDR3 coding sequence is TGCAGTGCTTGGAGCAACAAGGCTGAAGCTTTCTTT.